This T cell receptor (beta chain) stems from a study of beta chain features in type 1 diabetes. This clone was observed a few times. The antigen remains unidentified. Expressed TCRB transcripts were sequenced because the isolated RNA had all been reverse transcribed beforehand. Repertoires were generated with immunoSEQ multiplex PCR, while TCRdb's copy carries only in-frame clones and drops some. The sample holds under 200,000 clones; around 8% are singletons and the top ten take under 0.65%. Study outcomes and limitations: All four CD4+ subsets of Type 1 diabetes patients contained TCRB CDR3s that were moderately but significantly shorter. Individuals with type 1 diabetes displayed fewer insertions and more deletions at VDJ junctions.

J gave up 6 bases and V 6 bases, and 8 bases lay outside the gene matches. The CDR3 has 15 amino acids. Germline V gene data show CDR1 as MDHEN and CDR2 as SYDVKM. CD45RO/CCR7/CD25/CD127/CD95/CD27 staining was used to isolate CD4+ naive, central memory, regulatory and stem cell-like memory cells by sorting. The TCR was taken from a young woman with type 1 diabetes. The chain carries TRBV28 and TRBJ2-1; 10 nucleotides agree with TRBD2. Sequencing was performed on central memory CD4+ T cells from blood. The CDR3 is CASRHSGRGLNEQFF. CDR3 DNA: TGTGCCAGCAGACACAGCGGGAGGGGACTCAATGAGCAGTTCTTC.